This T cell receptor (beta chain) came from a study of blood T cell repertoires in COVID-19. Study-wide context: The study drew acute and convalescent COVID-19 samples from the United States, Italy and Spain. In each case, the material was cDNA or gDNA derived from T cells, B-cell-depleted T cells, or PBMCs.

Germline V gives CDR1 SQVTM, CDR2 ANQGSEA. The J segment lost 5 bases and the V segment lost 4 bases, leaving 10 bases of the junction unmatched. This CDR3 is 14 amino acids long. In the source study's methods: Estimated nucleated cell counts came from reference gene primer amplification. Generated by immunoSEQ multiplex PCR, the TCRdb table keeps only in-frame clones and is missing some. V, J and clone size are taken as reported in that table, and D and trimming were inferred from the DNA itself. The sample includes hundreds of thousands of clones, around 92% of them seen just once. What was sequenced was peripheral blood. This chain joins TRBV29-1 and TRBJ1-2, with TRBD1 matching over 7 bases. This sequence was found in a man aged 35 to 55 with acute or convalescent COVID-19. CDR3 in DNA: TGCAGCGTTGGGCCGGGACAGTTAAGTTATGGCTACACCTTC. Its translation is CSVGPGQLSYGYTF.